This T cell receptor beta chain was recovered during a study of shared clonotypes between healthy human individuals. Overall study: Researchers assigned three CD4 naive, three CD4 memory, two CD8 naive and one CD8 memory plate to each donor. Findings of the study overall: Researchers found naive subsets generally carried larger estimated richness than memory subsets. Few donors limited the genetic and exposure-history diversity represented.

This CDR3 contains 19 residues. CDR1 and CDR2 (germline): SGHNT, YYREEE (reference sequence). V lost 4 bases to trimming and J lost 8 bases; unmatched junction nucleotides: 21. Worth noting for this clone: Its antigen is unidentified.

The data were produced by immunoSEQ multiplex PCR, yet TCRdb's version contains in-frame clones alone and is incomplete. Counted here are more than 1 million clones, approximately 80% occurring once; the ten biggest clones make up under 0.65%. The sequence was obtained from a young man in good health. Some clones in this sample may be carry-over from other donors' samples. The chain employs TRBV5-4 and TRBJ2-1; 10 bases are a match to TRBD2. Sequenced sample: memory CD4+ T cells from PBMCs. Subset defined: CD45RA-negative fraction. In DNA, the CDR3 is TGTGCCAGCAGCCCTAAGTCCCCAAGCGGGAGGGCCTTGGGAGATGAGCAGTTCTTC. Residues: CASSPKSPSGRALGDEQFF.